This T cell receptor beta chain was obtained from a study of radiotherapy plus CTLA-4 blockade in lung cancer. Study results and caveats: Radiotherapy was combined with ipilimumab, and tumor-derived TCR clones then expanded in blood.

Trimming cost V 2 bases and J 2 bases; bases outside gene matches: 4. Germline V gene data show CDR1 as KGHSH and CDR2 as LQKENI. The CDR3 length is 16 residues. Profiled with immunoSEQ multiplex PCR; TCRdb holds only in-frame clones, not every one. The sample contains tens of thousands of clones, roughly four fifths of which appear only once. A remark on this clone: Its matching antigen is unknown.

Sequenced here: peripheral blood, sampled from a patient treated with radiotherapy plus ipilimumab. This chain links TRBV18 with TRBJ2-2, with 8 nucleotides matching TRBD1. The sequence was collected from a human donor with non-small cell lung cancer who had stable disease on radiotherapy plus ipilimumab. CDR3 in amino acids: CASSPNQGANTGELFF. The CDR3 bases are TGTGCCAGCTCACCAAATCAGGGGGCAAACACCGGGGAGCTGTTTTTT.